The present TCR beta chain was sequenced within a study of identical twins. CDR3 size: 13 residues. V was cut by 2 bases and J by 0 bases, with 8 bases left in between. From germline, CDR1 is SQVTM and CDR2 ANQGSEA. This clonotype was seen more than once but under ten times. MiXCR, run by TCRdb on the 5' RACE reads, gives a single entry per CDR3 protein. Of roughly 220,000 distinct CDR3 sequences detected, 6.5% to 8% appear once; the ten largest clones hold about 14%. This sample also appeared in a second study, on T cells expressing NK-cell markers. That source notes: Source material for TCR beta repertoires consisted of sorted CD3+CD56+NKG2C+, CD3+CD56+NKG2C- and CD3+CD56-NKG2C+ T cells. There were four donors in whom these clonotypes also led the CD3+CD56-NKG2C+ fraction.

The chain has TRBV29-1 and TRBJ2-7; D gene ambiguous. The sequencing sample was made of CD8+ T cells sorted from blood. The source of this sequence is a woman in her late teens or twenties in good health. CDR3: CSVEWHDSYEQYF. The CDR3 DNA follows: TGCAGCGTTGAATGGCATGACTCCTACGAGCAGTACTTC.